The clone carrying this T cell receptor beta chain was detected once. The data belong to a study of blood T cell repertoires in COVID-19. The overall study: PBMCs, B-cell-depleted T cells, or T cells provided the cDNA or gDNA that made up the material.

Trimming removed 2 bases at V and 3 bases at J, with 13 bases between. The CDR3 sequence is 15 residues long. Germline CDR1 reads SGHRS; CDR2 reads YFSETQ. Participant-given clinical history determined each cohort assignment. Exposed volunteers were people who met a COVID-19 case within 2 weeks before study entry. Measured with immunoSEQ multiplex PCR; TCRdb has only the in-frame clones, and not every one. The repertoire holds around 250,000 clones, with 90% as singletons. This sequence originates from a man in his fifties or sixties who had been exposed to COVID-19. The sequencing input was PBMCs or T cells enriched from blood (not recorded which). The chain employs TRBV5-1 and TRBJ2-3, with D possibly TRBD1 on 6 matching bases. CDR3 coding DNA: TGCGCCAGCAGCTTCCTAGCAGGGGAAACAGATACGCAGTATTTT. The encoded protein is CASSFLAGETDTQYF.